This TCR beta chain was identified during a study of Ad26.COV2.S vaccination and SARS-CoV-2 variants. Germline CDR1 is MDHEN and CDR2 is SYDVKM. Germline trimming cut 4 bases from V and 4 bases from J; bases unmatched to any gene: 12. The CDR3 spans 17 residues. Specified treatment: approximately 18 received Ad26.COV2.S at low or high dose, single or two shots; a few received placebo; per-sample allocation not given. After the first vaccine or placebo injection, samples were drawn on day 63. Sequencing was performed with immunoSEQ multiplex PCR; in TCRdb, only in-frame clones are kept and a portion is missing. In the table there are around 450,000 clones, more than 75% of which are singletons.

The receptor's source is a person aged 18 to 65 who received the Ad26.COV2.S COVID-19 vaccine or a placebo. The chain joins TRBV28 to TRBJ2-5; 10 bases map to TRBD2. The specimen was peripheral blood, collected in a trial of Ad26.COV2.S vaccine versus placebo. Here the CDR3 DNA reads TGTGCCAGCAGTTCCCCAAGGACTAGCGGCGTGAGAGAGACCCAGTACTTC. The encoded protein is CASSSPRTSGVRETQYF.